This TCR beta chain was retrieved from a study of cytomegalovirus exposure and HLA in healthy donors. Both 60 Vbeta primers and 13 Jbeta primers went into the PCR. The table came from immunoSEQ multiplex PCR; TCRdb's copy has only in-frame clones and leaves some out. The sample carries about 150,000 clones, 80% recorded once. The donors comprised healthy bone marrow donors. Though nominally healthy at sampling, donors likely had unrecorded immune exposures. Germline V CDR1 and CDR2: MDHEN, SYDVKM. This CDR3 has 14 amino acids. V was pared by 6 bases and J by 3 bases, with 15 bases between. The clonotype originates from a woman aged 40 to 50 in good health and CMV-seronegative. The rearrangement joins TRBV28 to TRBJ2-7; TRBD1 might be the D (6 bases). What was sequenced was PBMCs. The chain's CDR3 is CASSPPGTHYEQYF. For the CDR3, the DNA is TGTGCCAGCAGCCCCCCCGGGACACACTACGAGCAGTACTTC.